The sequence of this T cell receptor beta chain was determined in a study of beta chain features in type 1 diabetes. Findings and caveats of the study: When Type 1 diabetes patients were examined, their TCRB CDR3s proved moderately but significantly shorter in all four CD4+ subsets.

A heparinised blood draw that averaged roughly 110 mL was obtained once from each donor. CD45RO/CCR7/CD25/CD127/CD95/CD27 staining was used to isolate CD4+ naive, central memory, regulatory and stem cell-like memory cells by sorting. Looked up from germline, CDR1 is MNHEY and CDR2 is SMNVEV (reference sequence). Trimming left V 2 bases short and J 5 bases short, with 18 bases between. The CDR3 length is 16 residues. Sequencing targeted expressed TCRB transcripts, as all isolated RNA had been reverse transcribed. The method was immunoSEQ multiplex PCR; TCRdb's version includes in-frame clones alone and lacks a portion of them. In the table there are 500,000 to 700,000 clones, roughly 16% of which are singletons. This clone was seen a few times. Its antigen remains unknown.

Sequenced input: naive CD4+ T cells from blood. The TCR originated in a man in his late teens or twenties in good health. V gene TRBV27 combines with J gene TRBJ2-5; TRBD2 might be the D (7 bases). DNA of the CDR3: TGTGCCAGCAGTTTAAGGGGGAGGGCACGCGTGGAGACCCAGTACTTC. This sequence encodes CASSLRGRARVETQYF.